The rows below give T cell receptor beta chains drawn from one sample of a study of circulating and synovial CD4+ cells in juvenile arthritis. Clones were sequenced by immunoSEQ multiplex PCR, and TCRdb holds only the in-frame ones, with some missing. The sample consists of some 35,000 clones, approximately 94% of them appearing once. Input material: CD4+ T cells from blood. The source of these receptors is a human donor with juvenile idiopathic arthritis. Each CDR3 is given with its conserved first and last residue. The order of the fields is V gene, J gene, CDR3 protein.

v_call: TRBV18
j_call: TRBJ2-7
cdr3_aa: CASSPPGQSFYEQYF

v_call: TRBV7-9
j_call: TRBJ2-1
cdr3_aa: CASSPSPGNEQFF

v_call: TRBV6-1
j_call: TRBJ1-2
cdr3_aa: CASSVTDRGGYTF

v_call: TRBV4-2
j_call: TRBJ1-5
cdr3_aa: CASSQGQGPYSNQPQHF

v_call: TRBV19
j_call: TRBJ1-5
cdr3_aa: CASSRQSQPQHF

v_call: TRBV7-2
j_call: TRBJ2-3
cdr3_aa: CASSSGLAGGTDTQYF

v_call: TRBV29-1
j_call: TRBJ1-2
cdr3_aa: CSVGQVNYGYTF

v_call: TRBV6-1
j_call: TRBJ1-5
cdr3_aa: CASSTDSNQPQHF

v_call: TRBV7-9
j_call: TRBJ2-1
cdr3_aa: CASTPRDRANNEQFF

v_call: TRBV25-1
j_call: TRBJ1-2
cdr3_aa: CASSAQTGNHMSFGYTF

v_call: TRBV10-2
j_call: TRBJ1-1
cdr3_aa: CASERVRYTEAFF

v_call: TRBV18
j_call: TRBJ2-7
cdr3_aa: CASSPSQGSVYEQYF

v_call: TRBV28
j_call: TRBJ1-3
cdr3_aa: CASSPWGAGNTIYF

v_call: TRBV6-6
j_call: TRBJ1-3
cdr3_aa: CASSTGGIGNTIYF

v_call: TRBV7-2
j_call: TRBJ1-1
cdr3_aa: CASSLLSGGQGKNTEAFF

v_call: TRBV6-6
j_call: TRBJ1-3
cdr3_aa: CASSYLGAAGNTIYF

v_call: TRBV5-1
j_call: TRBJ1-1
cdr3_aa: CASSKDVDSVDTEAFF

v_call: TRBV28
j_call: TRBJ1-2
cdr3_aa: CASSVTLKGYTF

v_call: TRBV4-3
j_call: TRBJ2-3
cdr3_aa: CASSQEFKRGAKGTQYF

v_call: TRBV7-3
j_call: TRBJ2-6
cdr3_aa: CASRIGGGSTSGANVLTF

v_call: TRBV7-9
j_call: TRBJ1-6
cdr3_aa: CASSSRDSSSYNSPLHF

v_call: TRBV4-3
j_call: TRBJ1-5
cdr3_aa: CASSNSNQPQHF

v_call: TRBV19
j_call: TRBJ2-1
cdr3_aa: CASSHRGDSLGNEQFF

v_call: TRBV5-1
j_call: TRBJ1-1
cdr3_aa: CASSRGQDTEAFF